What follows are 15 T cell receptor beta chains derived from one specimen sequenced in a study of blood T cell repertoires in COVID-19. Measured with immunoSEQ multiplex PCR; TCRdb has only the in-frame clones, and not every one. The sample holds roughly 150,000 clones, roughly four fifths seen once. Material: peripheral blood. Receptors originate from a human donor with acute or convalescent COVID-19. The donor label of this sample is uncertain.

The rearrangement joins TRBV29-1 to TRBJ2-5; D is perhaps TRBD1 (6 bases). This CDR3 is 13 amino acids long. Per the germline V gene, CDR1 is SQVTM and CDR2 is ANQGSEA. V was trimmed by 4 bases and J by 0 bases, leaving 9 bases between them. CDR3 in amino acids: CSVAGQNQETQYF. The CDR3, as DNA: TGCAGCGTTGCAGGACAGAACCAAGAGACCCAGTACTTC.

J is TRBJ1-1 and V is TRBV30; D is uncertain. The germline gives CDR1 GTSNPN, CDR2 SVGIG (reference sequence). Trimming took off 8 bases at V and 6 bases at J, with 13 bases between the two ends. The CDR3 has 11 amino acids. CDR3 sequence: CALSYASEAFF. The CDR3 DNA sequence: TGTGCCCTCTCTTATGCGTCTGAAGCTTTCTTT. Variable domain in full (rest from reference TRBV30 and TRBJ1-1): SQTIHQWPATLVQPVGSPLSLECTVEGTSNPNLYWYRQAAGRGLQLLFYSVGIGQISSEVPQNLSASRPQDRQFILSSKKLLLSDSGFYLCALSYASEAFFGQGTRLTVV.

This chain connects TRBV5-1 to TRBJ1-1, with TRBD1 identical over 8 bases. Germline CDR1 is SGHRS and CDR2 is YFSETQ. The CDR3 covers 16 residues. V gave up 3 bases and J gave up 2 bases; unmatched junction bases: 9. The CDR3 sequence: CASSSYRGSVNTEAFF. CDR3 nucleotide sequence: TGCGCCAGCAGCTCTTACAGGGGGTCAGTCAACACTGAAGCTTTCTTT.

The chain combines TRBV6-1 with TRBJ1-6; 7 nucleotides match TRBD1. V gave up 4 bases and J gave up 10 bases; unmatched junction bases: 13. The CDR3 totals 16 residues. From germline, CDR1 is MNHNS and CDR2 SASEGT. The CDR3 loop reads CASSGIRNRGRSPLHF. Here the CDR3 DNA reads TGTGCCAGCAGTGGCATTCGGAACAGGGGAAGGTCACCCCTCCACTTT.

The CDR3 reads CASSQVGTSGVGEQFF. In nucleotides, the CDR3 is TGTGCCAGCAGCCAAGTTGGGACTAGCGGGGTGGGCGAGCAGTTCTTC. This chain links TRBV4-2 with TRBJ2-1; 13 bases align to TRBD2. Germline V gene sequence: CDR1 LGHNA, CDR2 YNFKEQ. The CDR3 loop spans 16 amino acids. J was trimmed by 10 bases and V by 1 base; bases with no gene match: 7.

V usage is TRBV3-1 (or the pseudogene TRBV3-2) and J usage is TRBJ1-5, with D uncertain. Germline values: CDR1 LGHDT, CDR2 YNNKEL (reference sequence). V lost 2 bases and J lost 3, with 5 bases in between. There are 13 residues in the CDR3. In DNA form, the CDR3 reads TGTGCCAGCAGCCAACAGGTCAATCAGCCCCAGCATTTT. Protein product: CASSQQVNQPQHF.

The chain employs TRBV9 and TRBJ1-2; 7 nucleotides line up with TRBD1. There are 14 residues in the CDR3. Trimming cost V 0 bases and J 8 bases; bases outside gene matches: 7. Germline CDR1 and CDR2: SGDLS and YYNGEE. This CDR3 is CASSVVQGGSGYTF. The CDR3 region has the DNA TGTGCCAGCAGCGTAGTTCAGGGGGGTTCGGGCTACACCTTC.

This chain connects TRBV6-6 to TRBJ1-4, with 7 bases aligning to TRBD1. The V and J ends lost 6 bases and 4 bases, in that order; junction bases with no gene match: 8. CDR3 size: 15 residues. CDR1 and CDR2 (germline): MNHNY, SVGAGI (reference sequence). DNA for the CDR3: TGTGCCAGCAGAACAGGGGACAGTGATAATGAAAAACTGTTTTTT. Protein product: CASRTGDSDNEKLFF.

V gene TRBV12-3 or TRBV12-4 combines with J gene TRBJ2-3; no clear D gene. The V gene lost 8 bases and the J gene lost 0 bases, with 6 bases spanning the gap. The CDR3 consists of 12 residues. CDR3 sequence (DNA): TGTGCCAGCTGGGCCAGCACAGATACGCAGTATTTT. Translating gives CASWASTDTQYF.

The CDR3 DNA reads TGTGCCAGCAGCCAAGAGAACAGGGCCTCCTATGGCTACACCTTC. This codes for CASSQENRASYGYTF. V is TRBV4-2 and J is TRBJ1-2; tentative D call: TRBD1 (6 bases). The CDR3 sequence is 15 residues long. The V gene lost 0 bases and the J gene lost 4 bases, with 12 bases spanning the gap. Germline CDR1 is LGHNA and CDR2 is YNFKEQ.

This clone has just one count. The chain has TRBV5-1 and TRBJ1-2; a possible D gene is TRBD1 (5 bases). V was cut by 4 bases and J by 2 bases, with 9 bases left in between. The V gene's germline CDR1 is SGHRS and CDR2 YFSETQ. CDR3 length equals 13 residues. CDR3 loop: CASSLQENYGYTF. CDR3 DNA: TGCGCCAGCAGCCTACAGGAAAACTATGGCTACACCTTC.

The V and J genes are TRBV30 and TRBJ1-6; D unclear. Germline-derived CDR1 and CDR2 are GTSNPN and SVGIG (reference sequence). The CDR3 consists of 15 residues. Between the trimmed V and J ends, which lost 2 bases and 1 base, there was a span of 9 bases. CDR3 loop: CAWSTSNSYNSPLHF. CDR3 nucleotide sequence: TGTGCCTGGAGTACGAGTAATTCCTATAATTCACCCCTCCACTTT.

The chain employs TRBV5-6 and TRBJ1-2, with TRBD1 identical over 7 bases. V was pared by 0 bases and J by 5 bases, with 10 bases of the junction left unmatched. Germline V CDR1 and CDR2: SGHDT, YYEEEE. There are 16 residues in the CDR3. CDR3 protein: CASSLAHRQGRYGYTF. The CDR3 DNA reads TGTGCCAGCAGCTTGGCCCACCGACAGGGCCGGTATGGCTACACCTTC.

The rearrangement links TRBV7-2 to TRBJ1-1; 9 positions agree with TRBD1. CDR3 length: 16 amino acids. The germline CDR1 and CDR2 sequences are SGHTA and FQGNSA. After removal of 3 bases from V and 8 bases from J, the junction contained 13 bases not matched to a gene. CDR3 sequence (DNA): TGTGCCAGCAGCTTCGCTACTAGGGGACAGGGCCGAGAAGCTTTCTTT. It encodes CASSFATRGQGREAFF.

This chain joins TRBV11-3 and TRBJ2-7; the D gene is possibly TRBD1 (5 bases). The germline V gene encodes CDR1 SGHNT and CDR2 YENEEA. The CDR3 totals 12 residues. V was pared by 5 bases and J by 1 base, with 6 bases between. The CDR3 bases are TGTGCCAGCAGCAGGGGTTCCTACGAGCAGTACTTC. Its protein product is CASSRGSYEQYF.